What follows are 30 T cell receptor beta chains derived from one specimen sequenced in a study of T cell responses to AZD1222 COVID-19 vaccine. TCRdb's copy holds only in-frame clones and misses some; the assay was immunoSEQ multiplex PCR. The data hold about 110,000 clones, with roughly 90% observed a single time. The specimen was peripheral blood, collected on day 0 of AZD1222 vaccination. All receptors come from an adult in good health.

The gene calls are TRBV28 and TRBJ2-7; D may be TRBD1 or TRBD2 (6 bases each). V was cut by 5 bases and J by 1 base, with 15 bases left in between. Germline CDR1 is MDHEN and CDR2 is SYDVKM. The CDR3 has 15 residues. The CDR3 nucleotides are TGTGCCAGCAGTGTCGGAGGGGGACGGTCCTACGAGCAGTACTTC. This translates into CASSVGGGRSYEQYF.

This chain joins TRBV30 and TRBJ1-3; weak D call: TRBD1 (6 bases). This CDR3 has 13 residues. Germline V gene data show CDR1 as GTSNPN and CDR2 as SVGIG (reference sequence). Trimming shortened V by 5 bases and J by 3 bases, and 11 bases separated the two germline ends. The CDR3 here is CAWCTGFGNTIYF. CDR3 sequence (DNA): TGTGCCTGGTGTACAGGGTTTGGAAACACCATATATTTT. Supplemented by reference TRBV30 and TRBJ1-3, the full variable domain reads SQTIHQWPATLVQPVGSPLSLECTVEGTSNPNLYWYRQAAGRGLQLLFYSVGIGQISSEVPQNLSASRPQDRQFILSSKKLLLSDSGFYLCAWCTGFGNTIYFGEGSWLTVV.

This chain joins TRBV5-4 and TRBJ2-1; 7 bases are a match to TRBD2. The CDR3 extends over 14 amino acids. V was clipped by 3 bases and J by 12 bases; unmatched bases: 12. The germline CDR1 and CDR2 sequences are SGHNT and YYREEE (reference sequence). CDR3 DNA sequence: TGTGCCAGCAGCTGGGAGCTGGCGGGAGAGGTGCAGTTCTTC. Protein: CASSWELAGEVQFF.

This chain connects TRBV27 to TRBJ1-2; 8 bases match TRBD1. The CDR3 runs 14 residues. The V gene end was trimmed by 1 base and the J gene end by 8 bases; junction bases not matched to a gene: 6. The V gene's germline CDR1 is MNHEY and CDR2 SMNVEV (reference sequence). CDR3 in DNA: TGTGCCAGCAGTTTATTCGGACAGGGAGGAGGCTACACCTTC. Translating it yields CASSLFGQGGGYTF.

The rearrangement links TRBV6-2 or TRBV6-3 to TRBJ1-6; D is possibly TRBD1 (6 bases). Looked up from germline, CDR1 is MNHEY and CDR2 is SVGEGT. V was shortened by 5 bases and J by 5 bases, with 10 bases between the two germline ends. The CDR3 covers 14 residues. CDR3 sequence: CASSDRQDNSPLHF. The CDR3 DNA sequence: TGTGCCAGCAGTGACCGACAGGATAATTCACCCCTCCACTTT.

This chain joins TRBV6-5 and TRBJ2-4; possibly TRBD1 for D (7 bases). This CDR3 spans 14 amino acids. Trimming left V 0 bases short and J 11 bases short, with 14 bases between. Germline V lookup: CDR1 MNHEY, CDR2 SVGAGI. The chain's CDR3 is CASSYSNGGQLQYF. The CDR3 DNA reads TGTGCCAGCAGTTACTCGAACGGGGGACAGCTTCAGTACTTC.

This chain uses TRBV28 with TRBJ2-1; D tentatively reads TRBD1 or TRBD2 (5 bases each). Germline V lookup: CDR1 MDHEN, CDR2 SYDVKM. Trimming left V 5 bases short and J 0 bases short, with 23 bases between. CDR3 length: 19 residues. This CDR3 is CASSPTGTDLSSSYNEQFF. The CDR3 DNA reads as TGTGCCAGCAGTCCTACCGGGACGGACCTTTCAAGCTCCTACAATGAGCAGTTCTTC.

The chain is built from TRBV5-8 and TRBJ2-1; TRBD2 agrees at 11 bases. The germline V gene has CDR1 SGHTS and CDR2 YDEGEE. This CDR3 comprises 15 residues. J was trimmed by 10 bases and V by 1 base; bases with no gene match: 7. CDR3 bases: TGTGCCAGCAGCTTGTTTAGCGGGGGGGCTCAAGAGCAGTTCTTC. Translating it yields CASSLFSGGAQEQFF.

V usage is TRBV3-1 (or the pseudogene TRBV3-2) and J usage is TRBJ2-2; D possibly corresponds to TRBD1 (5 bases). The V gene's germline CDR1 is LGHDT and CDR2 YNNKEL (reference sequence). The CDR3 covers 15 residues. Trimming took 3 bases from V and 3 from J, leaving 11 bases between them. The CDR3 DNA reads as TGTGCCAGCAGCCATAAAGACAGATACACCGGGGAGCTGTTTTTT. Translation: CASSHKDRYTGELFF.

The CDR3 bases are TGTGCCATCAGTGAGTCGGGTGCAGGGACAGCTAATGAAAAACTGTTTTTT. As protein: CAISESGAGTANEKLFF. V and J are TRBV10-3 and TRBJ1-4; 7 bases map to TRBD1. V gave up 0 bases and J gave up 3 bases; unmatched junction bases: 7. Germline V gene data show CDR1 as ENHRY and CDR2 as SYGVKD. The CDR3 has 17 residues.

The CDR3 DNA sequence: TGTGCCAGCAGCTTGGAAGGGAATAGCAATCAGCCCCAGCATTTT. Encoded protein: CASSLEGNSNQPQHF. The chain is built from TRBV5-6 and TRBJ1-5; D not resolved. The CDR3 has 15 amino acids. Germline CDR1 SGHDT, CDR2 YYEEEE. V lost 0 bases to trimming and J lost 0 bases, with 7 bases between them.

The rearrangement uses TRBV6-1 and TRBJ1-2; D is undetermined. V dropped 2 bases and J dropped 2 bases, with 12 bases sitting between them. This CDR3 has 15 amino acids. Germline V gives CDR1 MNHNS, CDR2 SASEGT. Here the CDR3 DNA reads TGTGCCAGCAGTGAATTGATGGGCTCAAACTATGGCTACACCTTC. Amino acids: CASSELMGSNYGYTF.

CDR3 sequence: CASSLPTGATNEKLFF. In DNA form, the CDR3 reads TGTGCCAGCAGTTTACCGACAGGGGCAACTAATGAAAAACTGTTTTTT. The genes are TRBV28 and TRBJ1-4, with 8 bases lining up with TRBD1. The CDR3 is 16 residues long. Germline V gene sequence: CDR1 MDHEN, CDR2 SYDVKM. The junction had 2 bases not matched to a gene; V was cut back by 2 bases and J by 0 bases.

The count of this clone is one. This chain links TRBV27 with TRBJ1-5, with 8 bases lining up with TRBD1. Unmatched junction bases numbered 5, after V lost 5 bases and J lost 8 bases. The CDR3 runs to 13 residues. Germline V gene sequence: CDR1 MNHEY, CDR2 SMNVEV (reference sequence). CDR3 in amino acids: CASSIRGLKPQHF. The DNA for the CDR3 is TGTGCCAGCAGTATCAGGGGGCTGAAGCCCCAGCATTTT.

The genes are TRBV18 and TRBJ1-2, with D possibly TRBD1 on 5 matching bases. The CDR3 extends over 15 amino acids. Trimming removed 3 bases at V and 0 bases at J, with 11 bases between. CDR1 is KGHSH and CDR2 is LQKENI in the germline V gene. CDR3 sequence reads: CASSPPGPANYGYTF. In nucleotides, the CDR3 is TGTGCCAGCTCACCTCCGGGACCAGCTAACTATGGCTACACCTTC.

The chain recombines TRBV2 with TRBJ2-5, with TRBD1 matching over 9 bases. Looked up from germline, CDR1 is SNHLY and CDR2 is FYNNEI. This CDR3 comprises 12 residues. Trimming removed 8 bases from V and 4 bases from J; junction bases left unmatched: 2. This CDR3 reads CASRDRVETQYF. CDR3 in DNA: TGTGCCAGCCGGGACAGGGTAGAGACCCAGTACTTC. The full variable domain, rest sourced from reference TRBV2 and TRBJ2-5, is EPEVTQTPSHQVTQMGQEVILRCVPISNHLYFYWYRQILGQKVEFLVSFYNNEISEKSEIFDDQFSVERPDGSNFTLKIRSTKLEDSAMYFCASRDRVETQYFGPGTRLLVL.

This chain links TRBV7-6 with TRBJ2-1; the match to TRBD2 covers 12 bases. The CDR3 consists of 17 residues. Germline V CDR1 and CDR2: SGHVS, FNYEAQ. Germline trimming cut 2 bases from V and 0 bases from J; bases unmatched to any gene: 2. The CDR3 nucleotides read TGTGCCAGCAGCTTAACTAGCGGGAGGACCTCCTACAATGAGCAGTTCTTC. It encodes CASSLTSGRTSYNEQFF. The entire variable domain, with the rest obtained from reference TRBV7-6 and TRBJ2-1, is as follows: GAGVSQSPRYKVTKRGQDVALRCDPISGHVSLYWYRQALGQGPEFLTYFNYEAQQDKSGLPNDRFSAERPEGSISTLTIQRTEQRDSAMYRCASSLTSGRTSYNEQFFGPGTRLTVL.

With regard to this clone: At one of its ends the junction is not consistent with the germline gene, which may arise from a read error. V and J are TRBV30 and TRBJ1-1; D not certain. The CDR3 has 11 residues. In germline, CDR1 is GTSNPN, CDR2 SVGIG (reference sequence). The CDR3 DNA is TGTGCCTGGGGTGTGTACACTGAAGCTTTCTTT. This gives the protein CAWGVYTEAFF.

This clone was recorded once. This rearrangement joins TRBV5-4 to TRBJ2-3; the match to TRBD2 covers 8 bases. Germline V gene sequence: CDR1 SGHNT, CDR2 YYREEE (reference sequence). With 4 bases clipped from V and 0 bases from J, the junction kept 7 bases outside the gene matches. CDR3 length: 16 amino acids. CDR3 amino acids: CASSEGLGLSTDTQYF. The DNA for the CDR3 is TGTGCCAGCAGCGAGGGACTAGGCTTAAGCACAGATACGCAGTATTTT. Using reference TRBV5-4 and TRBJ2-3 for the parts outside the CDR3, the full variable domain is ETGVTQSPTHLIKTRGQQVTLRCSSQSGHNTVSWYQQALGQGPQFIFQYYREEENGRGNFPPRFSGLQFPNYSSELNVNALELDDSALYLCASSEGLGLSTDTQYFGPGTRLTVL.

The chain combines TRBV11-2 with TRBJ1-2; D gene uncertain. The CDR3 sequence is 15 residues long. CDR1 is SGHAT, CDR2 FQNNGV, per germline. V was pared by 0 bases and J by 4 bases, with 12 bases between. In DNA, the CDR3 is TGTGCCAGCAGCTTAGACGGAAGGGTCACCTATGGCTACACCTTC. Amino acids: CASSLDGRVTYGYTF.

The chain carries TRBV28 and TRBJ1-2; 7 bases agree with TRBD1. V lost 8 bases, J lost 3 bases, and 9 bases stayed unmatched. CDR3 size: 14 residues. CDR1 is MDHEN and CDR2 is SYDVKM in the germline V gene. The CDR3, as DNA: TGTGCCAGCTTAACACAGGGGCTTGACTATGGCTACACCTTC. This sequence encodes CASLTQGLDYGYTF.

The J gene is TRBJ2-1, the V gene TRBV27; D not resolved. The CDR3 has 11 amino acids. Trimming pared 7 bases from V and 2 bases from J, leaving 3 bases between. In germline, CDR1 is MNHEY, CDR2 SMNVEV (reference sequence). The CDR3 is CASTAYNEQFF. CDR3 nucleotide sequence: TGTGCCAGCACAGCCTACAATGAGCAGTTCTTC.

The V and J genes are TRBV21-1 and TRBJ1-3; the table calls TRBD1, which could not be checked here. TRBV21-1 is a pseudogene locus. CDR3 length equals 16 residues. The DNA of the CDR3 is TGTGCCAGCAGTAGGGACAGCCTGAGCTCTGGAAACACCATATATTTT. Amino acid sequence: CASSRDSLSSGNTIYF.

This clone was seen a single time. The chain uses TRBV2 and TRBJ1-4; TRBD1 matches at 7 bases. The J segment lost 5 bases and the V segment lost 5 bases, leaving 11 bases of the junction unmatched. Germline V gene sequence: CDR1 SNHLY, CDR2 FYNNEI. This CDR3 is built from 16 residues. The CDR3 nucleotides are TGTGCCAGCAGTTGGGGCCTAGGGGGCGAAAATGAAAAACTGTTTTTT. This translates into CASSWGLGGENEKLFF.

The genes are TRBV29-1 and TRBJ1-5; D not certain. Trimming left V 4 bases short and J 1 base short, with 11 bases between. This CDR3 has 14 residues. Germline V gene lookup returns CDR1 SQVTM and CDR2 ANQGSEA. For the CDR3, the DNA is TGCAGCGTTGCGAGCTCTGGAAGCAATCAGCCCCAGCATTTT. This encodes CSVASSGSNQPQHF.

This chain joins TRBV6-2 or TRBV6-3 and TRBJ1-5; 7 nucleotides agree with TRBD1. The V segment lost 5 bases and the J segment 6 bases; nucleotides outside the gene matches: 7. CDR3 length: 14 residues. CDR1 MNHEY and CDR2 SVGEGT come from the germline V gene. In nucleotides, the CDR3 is TGTGCCAGCAGTCCAGACAGGGTTGGTCAGCCCCAGCATTTT. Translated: CASSPDRVGQPQHF.

The CDR3 nucleotides are TGTGCCAGTAGTAAAGACAGGGGGTTGTACTTC. It is translated as CASSKDRGLYF. V usage is TRBV19 and J usage is TRBJ2-5; 9 bases match TRBD1. The V and J ends lost 4 bases and 13 bases, in that order; junction bases with no gene match: 4. CDR1 and CDR2 from the germline V gene are LNHDA and SQIVND (reference sequence). This CDR3 region has 11 residues. The full variable domain, in which reference TRBV19 and TRBJ2-5 provide the parts outside the CDR3, is DGGITQSPKYLFRKEGQNVTLSCEQNLNHDAMYWYRQDPGQGLRLIYYSQIVNDFQKGDIAEGYSVSREKKESFPLTVTSAQKNPTAFYLCASSKDRGLYFGPGTRLLVL.

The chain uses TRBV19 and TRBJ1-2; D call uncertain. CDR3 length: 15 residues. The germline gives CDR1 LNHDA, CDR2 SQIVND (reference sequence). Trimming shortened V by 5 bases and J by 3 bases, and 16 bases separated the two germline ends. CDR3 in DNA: TGTGCCAGTAGTCCCAGACCGGACGGATACTATGGCTACACCTTC. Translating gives CASSPRPDGYYGYTF.

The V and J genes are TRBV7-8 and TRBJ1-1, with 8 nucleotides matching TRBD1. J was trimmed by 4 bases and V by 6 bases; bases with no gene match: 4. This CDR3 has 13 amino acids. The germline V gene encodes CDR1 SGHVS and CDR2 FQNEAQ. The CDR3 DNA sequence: TGTGCCAGCAGGTTACAGGGGGGCACTGAAGCTTTCTTT. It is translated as CASRLQGGTEAFF.

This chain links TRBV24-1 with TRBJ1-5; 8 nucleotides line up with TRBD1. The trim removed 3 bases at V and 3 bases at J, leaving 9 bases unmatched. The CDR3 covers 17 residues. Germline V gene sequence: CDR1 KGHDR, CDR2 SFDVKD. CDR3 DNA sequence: TGTGCCACCAGTGATCGATCCACAGGGGGGAACAATCAGCCCCAGCATTTT. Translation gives CATSDRSTGGNNQPQHF.